The 18 T cell receptor beta chains below all came from one sample that was sequenced in a study of shared clonotypes between healthy human individuals. CD45RO negativity and positive selection for CCR7 defined naive CD8 cells, a population that excluded terminally differentiated effector memory CD45RA+ cells. Data came from immunoSEQ multiplex PCR; TCRdb stores just in-frame clones and leaves some out. The sample consists of roughly 2 million clones, around 96% of them appearing once. The specimen was naive CD8+ T cells sorted from blood. Every receptor here comes from a man aged 18 to 30 in good health.

CDR3: CASSLEGGLEEQYF. CDR3 coding DNA: TGTGCCAGCAGCTTAGAAGGGGGGCTGGAGGAGCAGTACTTC. The V and J genes are TRBV7-9 and TRBJ2-7; D is possibly TRBD1 or TRBD2 (6 bases each). This CDR3 contains 14 residues. Trimming left V 1 base short and J 7 bases short, with 14 bases between. Germline V gene data show CDR1 as SEHNR and CDR2 as FQNEAQ (reference sequence).

This rearrangement joins TRBV30 to TRBJ2-7; D may be TRBD1 (6 bases). The CDR3 loop spans 13 amino acids. Per the germline V gene, CDR1 is GTSNPN and CDR2 is SVGIG (reference sequence). In DNA, the CDR3 is TGTGGAATGGAAGGGGGAAACTCCTACGAGCAGTACTTC. It codes for CGMEGGNSYEQYF. The entire variable domain, with the rest obtained from reference TRBV30 and TRBJ2-7, is as follows: SQTIHQWPATLVQPVGSPLSLECTVEGTSNPNLYWYRQAAGRGLQLLFYSVGIGQISSEVPQNLSASRPQDRQFILSSKKLLLSDSGFYLCGMEGGNSYEQYFGPGTRLTVT.

The chain employs TRBV9 and TRBJ2-7, with TRBD2 identical over 8 bases. V was pared by 0 bases and J by 4 bases, with 6 bases of the junction left unmatched. Germline assignment: CDR1 SGDLS and CDR2 YYNGEE. This CDR3 region has 15 residues. DNA of the CDR3: TGTGCCAGCAGCGTAGAGGCCGGGGGGGCTTACGAGCAGTACTTC. Its protein is CASSVEAGGAYEQYF.

Note on this clone: Other nucleotide sequences from this sample produce the same CDR3. The gene calls are TRBV9 and TRBJ1-1; possibly TRBD1 for D (6 bases). The germline V and J ends were trimmed by 4 bases and 8 bases, with 12 bases remaining between them. CDR1 is SGDLS, CDR2 YYNGEE, per germline. The CDR3 is 12 residues long. Here the CDR3 reads CASSPSGTEAFF. Here the CDR3 DNA reads TGTGCCAGCAGCCCTAGTGGGACAGAAGCTTTCTTT. Complete variable domain (other parts from reference TRBV9 and TRBJ1-1): DSGVTQTPKHLITATGQRVTLRCSPRSGDLSVYWYQQSLDQGLQFLIQYYNGEERAKGNILERFSAQQFPDLHSELNLSSLELGDSALYFCASSPSGTEAFFGQGTRLTVV.

The chain uses TRBV29-1 and TRBJ1-4, with D perhaps matching TRBD1 (6 bases). Germline-derived CDR1 and CDR2 are SQVTM and ANQGSEA. The ends were cut back, 1 base at V and 12 bases at J, with 24 bases in the middle. The CDR3 runs to 16 residues. The CDR3 sequence: CSVEVSGGRAAKELFF. CDR3 nucleotide sequence: TGCAGCGTTGAAGTATCGGGGGGGCGTGCTGCGAAGGAACTGTTTTTT.

The chain has TRBV25-1 and TRBJ1-2; D gene uncertain. The CDR3 extends over 13 amino acids. The V and J ends lost 4 bases and 8 bases respectively, with 14 bases between them. Germline CDR1 reads MGHDK; CDR2 reads SYGVNS. In DNA, the CDR3 is TGTGCCAGCAGTGCGTCGGCAGTCTTGGGCTACACCTTC. Encoded protein: CASSASAVLGYTF.

Worth noting for this clone: Distinct nucleotide sequences in the sample also encode this CDR3. The chain joins TRBV7-9 to TRBJ1-3; D is ambiguous. In germline, CDR1 is SEHNR, CDR2 FQNEAQ (reference sequence). V dropped 5 bases and J dropped 0 bases, with 8 bases sitting between them. The CDR3 length is 14 residues. The CDR3 region has the DNA TGTGCCAGCAGCCCCAGCCCCTCTGGAAACACCATATATTTT. Translated, it gives CASSPSPSGNTIYF.

This sequence joins TRBV7-9 and TRBJ2-7, with TRBD1 identical over 7 bases. CDR3 length: 15 residues. Losses at the gene ends were 5 bases for V and 2 bases for J; bases not matched to a gene: 9. Germline V gene sequence: CDR1 SEHNR, CDR2 FQNEAQ (reference sequence). The CDR3 nucleotides are TGTGCCAGCAGCCCTTGGGACAGCGAGGCCTACGAGCAGTACTTC. It is translated as CASSPWDSEAYEQYF.

Regarding this clone: The sample contains more than one DNA sequence encoding this CDR3. The chain links TRBV5-6 to TRBJ2-7; perhaps D is TRBD1 or TRBD2 (5 bases each). V lost 3 bases to trimming and J lost 2 bases, with 6 bases between them. This CDR3 has 12 residues. The germline gives CDR1 SGHDT, CDR2 YYEEEE. CDR3 sequence (DNA): TGTGCCAGCAGCTCGGGACCCTACGAGCAGTACTTC. Protein: CASSSGPYEQYF.

The V and J genes are TRBV11-2 and TRBJ1-5, with a possible D match to TRBD1 (5 bases). The germline V gene encodes CDR1 SGHAT and CDR2 FQNNGV. V was clipped by 1 base and J by 6 bases, with 13 bases between them. This CDR3 has 15 amino acids. The CDR3 DNA is TGTGCCAGCAGCTTAGGGCAGGGCGGCGGTCAGCCCCAGCATTTT. Translated: CASSLGQGGGQPQHF. Full variable domain (rest looked up from reference TRBV11-2 and TRBJ1-5): EAGVAQSPRYKIIEKRQSVAFWCNPISGHATLYWYQQILGQGPKLLIQFQNNGVVDDSQLPKDRFSAERLKGVDSTLKIQPAKLEDSAVYLCASSLGQGGGQPQHFGDGTRLSIL.

V is TRBV28 and J is TRBJ1-2; tentative D call: TRBD1 (5 bases). V lost 2 bases and J 4 bases, leaving 11 bases between the germline ends. The CDR3 contains 14 residues. CDR1 and CDR2 from the germline V gene are MDHEN and SYDVKM. For the CDR3, the DNA is TGTGCCAGCAGTTTACAGGCAGGGTCCTATGGCTACACCTTC. Translated, it gives CASSLQAGSYGYTF.

The rearrangement links TRBV7-8 to TRBJ1-5; 10 bases are shared with TRBD1. This CDR3 region has 17 residues. The germline gives CDR1 SGHVS, CDR2 FQNEAQ. V was pared by 1 base and J by 3 bases, with 6 bases of the junction left unmatched. The CDR3 spells CASSLVKGQGFNQPQHF. In DNA, the CDR3 is TGTGCCAGCAGCTTAGTTAAGGGACAGGGGTTCAATCAGCCCCAGCATTTT. Complete variable domain (other parts from reference TRBV7-8 and TRBJ1-5): GAGVSQSPRYKVAKRGQDVALRCDPISGHVSLFWYQQALGQGPEFLTYFQNEAQLDKSGLPSDRFFAERPEGSVSTLKIQRTQQEDSAVYLCASSLVKGQGFNQPQHFGDGTRLSIL.

The rearrangement links TRBV27 to TRBJ2-7; 7 nucleotides match TRBD2. Germline V gene data show CDR1 as MNHEY and CDR2 as SMNVEV (reference sequence). The junction had 5 bases not matched to a gene; V was cut back by 1 base and J by 5 bases. The CDR3 sequence is 14 residues long. CDR3 in amino acids: CASSLLTSPHEQYF. The CDR3 DNA is TGTGCCAGCAGTTTATTGACTAGCCCCCACGAGCAGTACTTC.

This clone was found once. In nucleotides, the CDR3 is TGCGCCAGCCGGGACTGGGAAGAGACCCAGTACTTC. This translates into CASRDWEETQYF. The rearrangement joins TRBV10-2 to TRBJ2-5, with TRBD2 as a possible D gene (6 bases). This CDR3 has 12 amino acids. Trimming cost V 8 bases and J 3 bases, with 10 bases left between them. Germline V lookup: CDR1 WSHSY, CDR2 SAAADI.

The gene calls are TRBV7-9 and TRBJ1-2; D may be TRBD1 (5 bases). CDR3 length: 11 residues. V lost 8 bases to trimming and J lost 4 bases, with 8 bases between them. Germline lookup yields CDR1 SEHNR and CDR2 FQNEAQ (reference sequence). The DNA for the CDR3 is TGTGCCAGCTTTGGGGGCTATGGCTACACCTTC. It codes for CASFGGYGYTF.

The chain recombines TRBV7-6 with TRBJ2-7; 7 positions match TRBD2. CDR1 is SGHVS and CDR2 is FNYEAQ in the germline V gene. The CDR3 has 14 residues. The V gene end was trimmed by 5 bases and the J gene end by 6 bases; junction bases not matched to a gene: 10. The CDR3 protein is CASSAPGRAAEQYF. The DNA of the CDR3 is TGTGCCAGCAGCGCCCCAGGGAGGGCGGCCGAGCAGTACTTC.

This sequence joins TRBV5-6 and TRBJ1-2; D unresolved. Germline loops: CDR1 SGHDT, CDR2 YYEEEE. The V end lost 1 base, the J end lost 0 bases, and 4 bases lay between the germline ends. CDR3 length: 13 residues. The CDR3, as DNA: TGTGCCAGCAGCTTGCATTCTAACTATGGCTACACCTTC. This gives the protein CASSLHSNYGYTF.

The chain links TRBV4-2 to TRBJ1-1; perhaps TRBD1 as D (5 bases). CDR3 size: 15 residues. V lost 4 bases and J lost 4, with 16 bases in between. Germline V lookup: CDR1 LGHNA, CDR2 YNFKEQ. The CDR3: CASSPDGGLTTEAFF. Here the CDR3 DNA reads TGTGCCAGCAGCCCCGACGGGGGATTAACCACTGAAGCTTTCTTT.